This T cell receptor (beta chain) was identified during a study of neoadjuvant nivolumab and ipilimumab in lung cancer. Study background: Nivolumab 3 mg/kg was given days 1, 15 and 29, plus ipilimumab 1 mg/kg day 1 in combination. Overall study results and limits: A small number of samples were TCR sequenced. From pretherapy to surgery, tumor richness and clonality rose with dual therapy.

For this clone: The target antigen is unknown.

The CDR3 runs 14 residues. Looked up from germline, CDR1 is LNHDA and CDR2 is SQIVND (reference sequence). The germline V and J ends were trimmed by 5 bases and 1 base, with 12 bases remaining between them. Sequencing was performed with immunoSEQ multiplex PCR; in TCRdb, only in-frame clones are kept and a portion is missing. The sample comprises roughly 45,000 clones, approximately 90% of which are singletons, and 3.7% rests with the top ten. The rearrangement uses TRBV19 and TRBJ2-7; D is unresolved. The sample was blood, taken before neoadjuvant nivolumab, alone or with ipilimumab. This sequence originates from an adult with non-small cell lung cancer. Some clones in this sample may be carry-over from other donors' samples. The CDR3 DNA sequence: TGTGCCAGTAGTCAAAGGGCCCCGTCCTACGAGCAGTACTTC. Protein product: CASSQRAPSYEQYF. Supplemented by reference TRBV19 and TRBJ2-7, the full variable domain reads DGGITQSPKYLFRKEGQNVTLSCEQNLNHDAMYWYRQDPGQGLRLIYYSQIVNDFQKGDIAEGYSVSREKKESFPLTVTSAQKNPTAFYLCASSQRAPSYEQYFGPGTRLTVT.